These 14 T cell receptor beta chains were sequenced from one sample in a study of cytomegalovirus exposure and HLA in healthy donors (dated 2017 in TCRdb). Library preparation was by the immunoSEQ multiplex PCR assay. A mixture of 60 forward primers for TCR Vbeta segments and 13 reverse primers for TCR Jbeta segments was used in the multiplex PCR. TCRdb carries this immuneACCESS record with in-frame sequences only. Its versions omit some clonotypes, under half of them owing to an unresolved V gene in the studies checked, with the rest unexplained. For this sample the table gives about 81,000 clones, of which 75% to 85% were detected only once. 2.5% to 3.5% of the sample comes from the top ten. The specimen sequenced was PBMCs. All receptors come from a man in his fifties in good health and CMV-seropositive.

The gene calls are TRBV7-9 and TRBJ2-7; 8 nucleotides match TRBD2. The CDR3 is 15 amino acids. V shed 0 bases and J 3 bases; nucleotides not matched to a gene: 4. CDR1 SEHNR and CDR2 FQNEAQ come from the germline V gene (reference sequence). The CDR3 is CASSLAGTSSYEQYF. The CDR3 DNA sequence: TGTGCCAGCAGCTTAGCTGGGACTAGTAGCTACGAGCAGTACTTC.

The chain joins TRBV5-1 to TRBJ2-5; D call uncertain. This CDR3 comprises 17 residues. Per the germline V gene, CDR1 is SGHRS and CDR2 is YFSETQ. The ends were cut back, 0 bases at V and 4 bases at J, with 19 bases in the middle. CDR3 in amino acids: CASSLGVDSLWRETQYF. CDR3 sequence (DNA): TGCGCCAGCAGCTTGGGGGTCGACTCGCTGTGGCGAGAGACCCAGTACTTC.

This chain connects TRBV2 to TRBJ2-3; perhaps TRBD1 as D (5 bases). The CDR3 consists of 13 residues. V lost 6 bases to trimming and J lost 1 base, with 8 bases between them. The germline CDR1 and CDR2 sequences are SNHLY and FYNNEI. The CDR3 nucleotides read TGTGCCAGCAGAGTAGGGGGCACAGATACGCAGTATTTT. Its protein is CASRVGGTDTQYF.

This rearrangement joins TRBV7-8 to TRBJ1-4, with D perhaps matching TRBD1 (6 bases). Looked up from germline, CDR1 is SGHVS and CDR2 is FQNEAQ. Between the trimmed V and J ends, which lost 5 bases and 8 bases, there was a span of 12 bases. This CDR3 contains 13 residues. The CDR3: CASSLKGGEKLFF. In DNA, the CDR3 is TGTGCCAGCAGCCTAAAGGGGGGGGAAAAACTGTTTTTT.

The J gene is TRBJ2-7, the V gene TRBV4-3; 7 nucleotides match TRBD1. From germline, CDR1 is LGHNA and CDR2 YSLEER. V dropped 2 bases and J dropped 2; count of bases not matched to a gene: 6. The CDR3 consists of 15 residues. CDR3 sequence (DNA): TGCGCCAGCAGCCAAAGTGAGGGGGCGGCCTACGAGCAGTACTTC. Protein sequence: CASSQSEGAAYEQYF.

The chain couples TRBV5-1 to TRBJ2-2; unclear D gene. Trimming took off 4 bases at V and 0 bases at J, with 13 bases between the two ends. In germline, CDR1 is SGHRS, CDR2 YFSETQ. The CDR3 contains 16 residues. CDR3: CASSPNSQTNTGELFF. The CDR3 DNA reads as TGCGCCAGCAGCCCAAACTCCCAAACGAACACCGGGGAGCTGTTTTTT.

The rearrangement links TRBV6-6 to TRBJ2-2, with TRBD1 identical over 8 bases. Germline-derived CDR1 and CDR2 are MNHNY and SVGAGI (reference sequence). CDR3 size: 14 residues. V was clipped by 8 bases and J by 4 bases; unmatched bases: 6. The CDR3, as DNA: TGTGCCAGCGGCAGGGGGCGGGGCACCGGGGAGCTGTTTTTT. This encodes CASGRGRGTGELFF.

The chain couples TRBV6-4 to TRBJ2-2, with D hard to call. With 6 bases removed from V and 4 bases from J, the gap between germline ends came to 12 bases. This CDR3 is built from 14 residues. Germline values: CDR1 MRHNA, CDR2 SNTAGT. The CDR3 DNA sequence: TGTGCCAGCAGCCTTAGCACCTCCACCGGGGAGCTGTTTTTT. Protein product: CASSLSTSTGELFF.

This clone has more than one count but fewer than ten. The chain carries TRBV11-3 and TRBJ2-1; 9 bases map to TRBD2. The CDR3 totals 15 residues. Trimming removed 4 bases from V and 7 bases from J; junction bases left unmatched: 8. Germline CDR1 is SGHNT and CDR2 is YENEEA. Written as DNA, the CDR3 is TGTGCCAGCAGCTCTCCATGGCGGGGGGGTAATGAGCAGTTCTTC. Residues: CASSSPWRGGNEQFF.

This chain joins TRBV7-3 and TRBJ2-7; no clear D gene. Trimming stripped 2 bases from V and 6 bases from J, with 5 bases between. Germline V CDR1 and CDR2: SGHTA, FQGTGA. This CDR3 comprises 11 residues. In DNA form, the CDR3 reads TGTGCCAGCAGCTTACAGGCCGAGCAGTACTTC. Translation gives CASSLQAEQYF.

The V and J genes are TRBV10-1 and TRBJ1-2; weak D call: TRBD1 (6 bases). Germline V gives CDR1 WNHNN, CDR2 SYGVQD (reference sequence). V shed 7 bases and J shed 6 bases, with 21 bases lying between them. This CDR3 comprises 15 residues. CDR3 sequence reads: CASTPLRGVGDGYTF. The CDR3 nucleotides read TGCGCCAGCACGCCTCTCAGGGGTGTAGGGGATGGCTACACCTTC.

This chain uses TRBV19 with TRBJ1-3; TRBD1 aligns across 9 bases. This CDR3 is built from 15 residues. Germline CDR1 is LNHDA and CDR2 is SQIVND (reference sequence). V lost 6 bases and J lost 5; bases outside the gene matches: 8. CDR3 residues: CASSDTGGGRNTIYF. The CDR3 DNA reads TGTGCCAGTAGCGACACAGGGGGCGGCAGAAACACCATATATTTT.

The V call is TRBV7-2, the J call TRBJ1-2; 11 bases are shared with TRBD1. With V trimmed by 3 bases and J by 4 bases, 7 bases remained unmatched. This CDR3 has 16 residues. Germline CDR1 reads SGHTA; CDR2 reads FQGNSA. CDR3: CASSFGQGARGYGYTF. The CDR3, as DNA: TGTGCCAGCAGCTTTGGACAGGGGGCGCGAGGCTATGGCTACACCTTC.

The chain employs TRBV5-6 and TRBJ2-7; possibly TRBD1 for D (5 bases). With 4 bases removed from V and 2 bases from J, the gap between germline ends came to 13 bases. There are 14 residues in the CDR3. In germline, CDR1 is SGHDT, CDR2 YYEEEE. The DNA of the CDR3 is TGTGCCAGCAGCCGCAACACAGGAACCTACGAGCAGTACTTC. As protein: CASSRNTGTYEQYF. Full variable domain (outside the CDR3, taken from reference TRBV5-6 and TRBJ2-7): DAGVTQSPTHLIKTRGQQVTLRCSPKSGHDTVSWYQQALGQGPQFIFQYYEEEERQRGNFPDRFSGHQFPNYSSELNVNALLLGDSALYLCASSRNTGTYEQYFGPGTRLTVT.